A single sample gave rise to the 27 T cell receptor beta chains below, sequenced in a study of cytomegalovirus exposure and HLA in healthy donors. With 60 Vbeta and 13 Jbeta primers, the PCR was carried out. Clones were sequenced by immunoSEQ multiplex PCR, and TCRdb holds only the in-frame ones, with some missing. The sample lists roughly 130,000 clones, around 80% seen once, with under 3% in the top ten. Sequencing was done on a sample of PBMCs. The receptors come from a boy between 2 and 15 years old in good health and CMV-seronegative.

V and J are TRBV7-2 and TRBJ2-5, with 8 bases lining up with TRBD1. Germline V lookup: CDR1 SGHTA, CDR2 FQGNSA. The CDR3 consists of 17 residues. V dropped 5 bases and J dropped 1; count of bases not matched to a gene: 12. The CDR3 DNA reads as TGTGCCAGCAGCAACTCCAGGGGGCTTAATATCCAAGAGACCCAGTACTTC. Its protein product is CASSNSRGLNIQETQYF.

The J gene is TRBJ1-1, the V gene TRBV7-3; D call uncertain. This CDR3 comprises 13 residues. The V end lost 4 bases, the J end lost 4 bases, and 10 bases lay between the germline ends. Germline lookup yields CDR1 SGHTA and CDR2 FQGTGA. CDR3 in amino acids: CASSSHEGTEAFF. CDR3 nucleotide sequence: TGTGCCAGCAGCTCCCACGAGGGCACTGAAGCTTTCTTT.

This chain joins TRBV5-5 and TRBJ1-1, with TRBD1 identical over 12 bases. V lost 0 bases and J lost 10; bases outside the gene matches: 13. Germline CDR1 and CDR2: SGHKS and YYEKEE (reference sequence). This CDR3 comprises 17 residues. For the CDR3, the DNA is TGTGCCAGCAGCTTGGTACCGGGACAGGGGGCCCTAAAACGAGCTTTCTTT. Residues: CASSLVPGQGALKRAFF.

The chain joins TRBV11-1 to TRBJ2-1, with 7 bases matching TRBD2. V shed 1 base, J shed 6 bases, and the junction held 6 bases outside the gene matches. The CDR3 runs to 15 residues. The germline V gene encodes CDR1 SGHAT and CDR2 FQDESV (reference sequence). The CDR3 DNA follows: TGTGCCAGCAGCTTAGGAGGGAGGGCCAGCAATGAGCAGTTCTTC. Translating it yields CASSLGGRASNEQFF.

The CDR3 region is CASSADREESNYGYTF. In DNA form, the CDR3 reads TGTGCCAGCAGCGCCGACAGGGAAGAGTCTAACTATGGCTACACCTTC. The chain carries TRBV9 and TRBJ1-2; 7 nucleotides line up with TRBD1. Germline lookup yields CDR1 SGDLS and CDR2 YYNGEE. The CDR3 runs to 16 residues. With V trimmed by 3 bases and J by 0 bases, 8 bases remained unmatched.

CDR3 sequence (DNA): TGTGCCAGCAGCACGTCAGGACAGGGGGCCTCTGAAGCTTTCTTT. This codes for CASSTSGQGASEAFF. The chain has TRBV7-9 and TRBJ1-1; 11 bases match TRBD1. V shed 5 bases, J shed 6 bases, and the junction held 8 bases outside the gene matches. Germline-derived CDR1 and CDR2 are SEHNR and FQNEAQ (reference sequence). The CDR3 has 15 amino acids. Drawing the rest from reference TRBV7-9 and TRBJ1-1, the complete variable domain is DTGVSQNPRHKITKRGQNVTFRCDPISEHNRLYWYRQTLGQGPEFLTYFQNEAQLEKSRLLSDRFSAERPKGSFSTLEIQRTEQGDSAMYLCASSTSGQGASEAFFGQGTRLTVV.

The genes are TRBV13 and TRBJ2-1, with 14 bases fitting TRBD2. With V trimmed by 6 bases and J by 4 bases, 8 bases remained unmatched. The CDR3 is 17 residues long. Germline loops: CDR1 PRHDT, CDR2 FYEKMQ (reference sequence). The CDR3 reads CASSYLGTSGSYNEQFF. In DNA, the CDR3 is TGTGCCAGCAGTTACCTCGGGACTAGCGGGAGTTACAATGAGCAGTTCTTC.

The genes are TRBV27 and TRBJ2-7; TRBD1 is a possible D gene (5 bases). Trimming left V 2 bases short and J 2 bases short, with 13 bases between. The CDR3 contains 15 residues. CDR1 is MNHEY and CDR2 is SMNVEV in the germline V gene (reference sequence). The CDR3 sequence: CASSLRGRVPYEQYV. The DNA for the CDR3 is TGTGCCAGCAGTTTAAGGGGCAGGGTGCCCTACGAGCAGTACGTC.

This chain links TRBV18 with TRBJ2-5; the match to TRBD1 covers 7 bases. The trim removed 1 base at V and 0 bases at J, leaving 11 bases unmatched. Germline CDR1 and CDR2: KGHSH and LQKENI. There are 18 residues in the CDR3. The CDR3 sequence: CASSPRRGGSPNQETQYF. The CDR3 nucleotides read TGTGCCAGCTCACCACGGAGAGGGGGCTCGCCTAACCAAGAGACCCAGTACTTC.

The chain has TRBV5-4 and TRBJ1-2; unclear D gene. CDR1 SGHNT and CDR2 YYREEE come from the germline V gene (reference sequence). Between the trimmed V and J ends, which lost 0 bases and 8 bases, there was a span of 23 bases. This CDR3 comprises 17 residues. DNA of the CDR3: TGTGCCAGCAGCTTGGATTTAAATACCGCTGCCTTAGAGGGCTACACCTTC. Its translation is CASSLDLNTAALEGYTF.

This clone appeared a few times. J is TRBJ2-7 and V is TRBV19; 10 bases are shared with TRBD2. The CDR3 extends over 16 amino acids. In germline, CDR1 is LNHDA, CDR2 SQIVND (reference sequence). The V and J ends lost 9 bases and 7 bases, in that order; junction bases with no gene match: 18. The CDR3 nucleotides are TGTGCCAGCACCCCCACTCTCCTAGCGGGAGAAGGGGAGCAGTACGTC. As protein: CASTPTLLAGEGEQYV.

The chain links TRBV6-5 to TRBJ2-3, with a weak D call TRBD2 (5 bases). With 2 bases removed from V and 1 base from J, the gap between germline ends came to 10 bases. Per the germline V gene, CDR1 is MNHEY and CDR2 is SVGAGI. The CDR3 covers 15 residues. The DNA of the CDR3 is TGTGCCAGCAGTTACCGGGGTAGCGGCACAGATACGCAGTATTTT. Translation gives CASSYRGSGTDTQYF.

The genes are TRBV5-1 and TRBJ1-2; D gene uncertain. Trimming removed 0 bases from V and 8 bases from J, with 11 bases in between. The CDR3 has 13 amino acids. The germline CDR1 and CDR2 sequences are SGHRS and YFSETQ. This CDR3 is CASSLGGERGYTF. The DNA of the CDR3 is TGCGCCAGCAGCTTGGGCGGCGAAAGGGGCTACACCTTC. The full variable domain, completed using reference TRBV5-1 and TRBJ1-2, is KAGVTQTPRYLIKTRGQQVTLSCSPISGHRSVSWYQQTPGQGLQFLFEYFSETQRNKGNFPGRFSGRQFSNSRSEMNVSTLELGDSALYLCASSLGGERGYTFGSGTRLTVV.

The chain employs TRBV27 and TRBJ2-7, with D possibly TRBD1 on 5 matching bases. V shed 1 base and J shed 5 bases, with 9 bases lying between them. This CDR3 has 13 amino acids. Germline V gene sequence: CDR1 MNHEY, CDR2 SMNVEV (reference sequence). CDR3 amino acids: CASSLLSGNEQYF. The CDR3 coding sequence is TGTGCCAGCAGTTTATTGTCAGGGAACGAGCAGTACTTC.

The rearrangement uses TRBV11-2 and TRBJ2-5; 7 nucleotides align to TRBD2. This CDR3 is built from 16 residues. The germline V gene encodes CDR1 SGHAT and CDR2 FQNNGV. After removal of 4 bases from V and 5 bases from J, the junction contained 13 bases not matched to a gene. The CDR3 is CASSSGGSGLLETQYF. CDR3 DNA: TGTGCCAGCAGCTCTGGAGGTTCGGGACTATTGGAGACCCAGTACTTC.

V is TRBV11-2 and J is TRBJ2-1, with a possible D match to TRBD2 (6 bases). This CDR3 is built from 17 residues. Germline V gene lookup returns CDR1 SGHAT and CDR2 FQNNGV. V was trimmed by 7 bases and J by 7 bases, leaving 26 bases between them. The DNA of the CDR3 is TGTGCCAGCACCCTAAGGTGGGGGACTCGGGCGGAGAATGAGCAGTTCTTC. Amino acids: CASTLRWGTRAENEQFF.

This sequence joins TRBV5-6 and TRBJ2-1, with D perhaps matching TRBD1 (6 bases). The CDR3 runs to 13 residues. Trimming shortened V by 3 bases and J by 9 bases, and 13 bases separated the two germline ends. Germline V gene lookup returns CDR1 SGHDT and CDR2 YYEEEE. The CDR3 DNA reads TGTGCCAGCAGCTCACAGGGTTTAGGTGAGCAGTTCTTC. It specifies CASSSQGLGEQFF.

Only one count was recorded for this clone. This sequence joins TRBV7-2 and TRBJ1-2; no clear D gene. The germline V gene encodes CDR1 SGHTA and CDR2 FQGNSA. The CDR3 has 16 amino acids. Between the trimmed V and J ends, which lost 0 bases and 4 bases, there was a span of 15 bases. The DNA of the CDR3 is TGTGCCAGCAGCTTAGCCGCGGGAGTAGACGTCTATGGCTACACCTTC. This gives the protein CASSLAAGVDVYGYTF.

This chain connects TRBV5-6 to TRBJ1-3; no firm D call. The CDR3 sequence is 14 residues long. CDR1 SGHDT and CDR2 YYEEEE come from the germline V gene. V was shortened by 2 bases and J by 1 base, with 7 bases between the two germline ends. The CDR3 coding sequence is TGTGCCAGCAGCTTTGTCGGGTCTGGAAACACCATATATTTT. It specifies CASSFVGSGNTIYF.

The rearrangement links TRBV5-4 to TRBJ1-1; D may be TRBD1 (5 bases). The CDR3 spans 15 residues. V was clipped by 0 bases and J by 6 bases, with 15 bases between them. In germline, CDR1 is SGHNT, CDR2 YYREEE (reference sequence). The CDR3 protein is CASSLDSGGRAEAFF. CDR3 nucleotide sequence: TGTGCCAGCAGCTTGGATTCGGGGGGACGGGCTGAAGCTTTCTTT.

The chain joins TRBV10-2 to TRBJ2-7, with 7 bases fitting TRBD2. Germline trimming cut 5 bases from V and 7 bases from J; bases unmatched to any gene: 2. This CDR3 has 11 amino acids. Per the germline V gene, CDR1 is WSHSY and CDR2 is SAAADI. The CDR3 region is CASSPGGEQYV. The CDR3 region has the DNA TGCGCCAGCAGTCCGGGGGGAGAGCAGTACGTC.

This chain joins TRBV27 and TRBJ2-1, with 8 nucleotides matching TRBD2. Looked up from germline, CDR1 is MNHEY and CDR2 is SMNVEV (reference sequence). J lost 12 bases, V lost 5 bases, and 6 bases had no gene match. The CDR3 runs to 12 residues. The DNA for the CDR3 is TGTGCCAGCAGTACCGGGACTAGGATGCAGTTCTTC. It codes for CASSTGTRMQFF.

The CDR3, as DNA: TGTGCCAGCAGCTCGAACCTGGGCGGGACCGGGATGTCCAATGAGCAGTTCTTC. Its translation is CASSSNLGGTGMSNEQFF. The chain is built from TRBV11-1 and TRBJ2-1; weak D call: TRBD2 (6 bases). Trimming took off 4 bases at V and 6 bases at J, with 25 bases between the two ends. Per germline, CDR1 SGHAT and CDR2 FQDESV (reference sequence). The CDR3 extends over 18 amino acids.

As concerns this clone: Within the sample, other DNA sequences also encode this same CDR3. The rearrangement uses TRBV29-1 and TRBJ2-7, with TRBD2 matching over 8 bases. CDR3 length: 13 amino acids. CDR1 and CDR2 from the germline V gene are SQVTM and ANQGSEA. Trimming removed 5 bases from V and 3 bases from J; junction bases left unmatched: 6. The CDR3 loop is CSVSTGGDYEQYV. CDR3 sequence (DNA): TGCAGCGTTTCCACGGGGGGGGACTACGAGCAGTACGTC.

This chain connects TRBV4-2 to TRBJ2-2; D remains ambiguous. V was cut by 0 bases and J by 6 bases, with 11 bases left in between. This CDR3 is built from 15 residues. Per germline, CDR1 LGHNA and CDR2 YNFKEQ. CDR3 sequence reads: CASSQERNVPGELFF. Here the CDR3 DNA reads TGTGCCAGCAGCCAAGAGAGAAATGTCCCCGGGGAGCTGTTTTTT.

The rearrangement links TRBV28 to TRBJ1-1; the D is unclear. V dropped 3 bases and J dropped 4 bases, with 12 bases sitting between them. Germline CDR1 and CDR2: MDHEN and SYDVKM. The CDR3 sequence is 14 residues long. CDR3 DNA: TGTGCCAGCAGTTTTCCGTCGGTGGTCACTGAAGCTTTCTTT. The encoded protein is CASSFPSVVTEAFF.

The V call is TRBV4-2, the J call TRBJ1-1; no clear D gene. This CDR3 is built from 14 residues. CDR1 and CDR2 (germline): LGHNA, YNFKEQ. The germline V and J ends were trimmed by 0 bases and 3 bases, with 8 bases remaining between them. The CDR3 region has the DNA TGTGCCAGCAGCCAAGATGGAGGGTACACTGAAGCTTTCTTT. It translates to CASSQDGGYTEAFF.